The following is a T cell receptor (beta chain) sequence with its context. Sequencing of each sample assayed roughly 9.1 x 10^4 TCR templates. Clones were read by immunoSEQ multiplex PCR, and TCRdb kept only the in-frame ones, dropping some. The sample lists about 82,000 clones, 87% seen once, with approximately 1.5% in the top ten. Germline V gene lookup returns CDR1 SEHNR and CDR2 FQNEAQ (reference sequence). With 2 bases removed from V and 4 bases from J, the gap between germline ends came to 8 bases. The CDR3 has 13 amino acids. The data were obtained in a study of siplizumab effects on memory and regulatory T cells.

The clonotype comes from a human donor in good health. The chain links TRBV7-9 to TRBJ1-1; no reliable D call. The sample taken for sequencing was Tregs sorted from blood. Here the CDR3 reads CASSLLGGTEAFF. The DNA for the CDR3 is TGTGCCAGCAGCTTATTGGGAGGCACTGAAGCTTTCTTT.